Described below is a single T cell receptor beta chain sequence and its context. Its antigen is unknown. Base qualities are not at hand, and no much larger clone is one base apart. This specimen belongs to a study of shared T cell receptors in the human thymus (dated by TCRdb to the early 2020s). Turning to the overall study: The study examined how self-reactive, shared T-cell receptor alpha chains are generated in the human thymus.

The CDR1 and CDR2 encoded by the germline V gene are SGDLS and YYNGEE. The CDR3 numbers 16 residues from cysteine through phenylalanine. Only the CDR3 DNA stays, 48 bases, in frame from base 1. After removal of 6 bases from V and 8 bases from J, the junction retains 16 bases not matched to a gene. Library preparation employed the immunoSEQ multiplex PCR assay. This is the immuneACCESS table as TCRdb keeps it, with only in-frame sequences that have V and J called. A part of the clones is gone; compared with another copy, unresolved V genes explain less than half, and the rest is unexplained. The sample contains about 500,000 clones, around 78% of them found a single time. More than 0.01% of the sample comes from the top ten. Another study also made use of these data, one on human thymus T cells. Per the second study: In Finland, the donors were immunologically healthy infants who were having open corrective cardiac surgery for congenital heart defects. Thymus tissue was collected as surgical resects that were removed during corrective cardiac surgery. Usage of V and J gene segments appeared to be biased in both the thymic and the peripheral blood repertoires. According to the related research, thymic TCR repertoires were highly overlapping among unrelated individuals. TCR alpha and beta repertoires from about 8 infant thymus samples and a few related peripheral blood samples were characterized in the study. Donor ages ranging from roughly 6 to 244 days were recorded, and several male and a couple of female infants were included in the cohort. After being mechanically released from the tissue, thymocytes were kept at -70 degrees C in pellets of about 8.5-32 million cells. A QIAsymphony instrument was used to extract genomic DNA from frozen cell pellets. The immunoSEQ multiplex PCR assay was used to amplify the TCRB and TCRAD loci from a standardized quantity of quality-controlled genomic DNA. Amplicons spanned the V(D)J region at a length sufficient to cover the CDR3 and identify V and J genes. Amplicon sequencing was performed on an Illumina platform through the commercial immunoSEQ service. Primer bias and sequencing errors were corrected as previously described, and TCRAD and TCRB definitions were based on the IMGT database. Repertoires were analysed with immunoSEQ Analyzer 3.0 and VDJTools, covering basic statistics, V/J segment usage, diversity estimates, rarefaction and pairwise overlap. Chao1, ChaoE, Efron-Thisted, Shannon and inverse Simpson indices were used to estimate diversity, which was also estimated on datasets down-sampled to the smallest sample. Repertoire overlap used strict matching of CDR3 nucleotide sequence, V gene and J gene, with Jaccard-based multidimensional scaling clustering. On average, thymus samples gave hundreds of thousands of unique TCRB clonotypes, whereas blood samples gave roughly 80,000.

The receptor was isolated from a boy younger than two with a congenital heart defect. Donor details come from another sample of the same person, matched by shared clones. The sequence joins TRBV9 to TRBJ1-2; 10 bases in the middle match TRBD1. What was sequenced was thymocytes. The DNA reads TGTGCCAGCACCCGAGCCGGGACAGGGGTAGTACTCGGCTACACCTTC. Its translation is CASTRAGTGVVLGYTF.